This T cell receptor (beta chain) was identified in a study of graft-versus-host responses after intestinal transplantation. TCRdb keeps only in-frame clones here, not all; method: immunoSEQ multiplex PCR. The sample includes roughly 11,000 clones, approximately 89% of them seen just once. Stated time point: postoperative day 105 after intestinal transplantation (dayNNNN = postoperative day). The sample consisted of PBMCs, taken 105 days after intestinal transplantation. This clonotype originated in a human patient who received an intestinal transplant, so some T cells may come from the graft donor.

CDR3 amino acids: CASSRDRDPRQSRANVLTF. For the CDR3, the DNA is TGTGCCAGCAGCCGCGATCGCGATCCTCGACAAAGTCGGGCCAACGTCCTGACTTTC. V gene TRBV11-3 combines with J gene TRBJ2-6; D is undetermined. V dropped 5 bases and J dropped 5 bases, with 25 bases sitting between them. In germline, CDR1 is SGHNT, CDR2 YENEEA. The CDR3 covers 19 residues.